Included here is one T cell receptor beta chain sequence, with context. The data were obtained in a study of OX40 agonist ivuxolimab in advanced cancers. CDR3 size: 14 residues. The protocol was immunoSEQ multiplex PCR, while the TCRdb copy is restricted to in-frame clones and leaves out a portion. The sample carries 100,000 or so clones, approximately 91% recorded once. The gene calls are TRBV21-1 and TRBJ2-7; the D call TRBD2 from the table was never checked on the DNA. TRBV21-1 is a pseudogene locus. The TCR originated in an adult with an advanced solid tumor such as melanoma, head and neck, liver or kidney cancer. Sequencing was performed on CD4+ or CD8+ T cells sorted from blood, taken in a trial of the OX40 agonist ivuxolimab. The CDR3 is CASSKARVYYEQYF. In nucleotides, the CDR3 is TGTGCCAGCAGCAAAGCGCGTGTATACTACGAGCAGTACTTC.